This T cell receptor beta chain stems from a study of cytomegalovirus exposure and HLA in healthy donors. Study details: As an earlier analysis found, about 200 million T cells yielded about 120 million unique TCR beta sequences.

Study findings and constraints: The only immune exposure information that was available was CMV serostatus. A cluster of highly shared sequence variants was likely a sequencing artifact. In vitro confirmation showed three CMV-associated chains to be CMV antigen specific.

Primers for the PCR totalled 60 Vbeta and 13 Jbeta. Assay: immunoSEQ multiplex PCR; the TCRdb copy retains only in-frame clones and omits some. The data contain about 140,000 clones, 65% to 80% of them singletons. Points on this clone: What it binds is unknown.

The specimen was PBMCs. The sequence came from a male donor in good health and CMV-seronegative.

CDR3 in DNA: TGTGCCTGGGACAGGGCCGGGTCACCCCTCCACTTT. It is translated as CAWDRAGSPLHF. The rearrangement joins TRBV30 to TRBJ1-6; TRBD1 aligns across 7 bases. V was pared by 5 bases and J by 10 bases, with 5 bases of the junction left unmatched. The germline V gene encodes CDR1 GTSNPN and CDR2 SVGIG (reference sequence). This CDR3 contains 12 residues.